This entry is about one T cell receptor beta chain. Its specificity is not known. Naive CD8 cells lacked CD45RO, underwent positive selection for CCR7 and left out terminally differentiated effector memory CD45RA+ cells. Every donor was a Caucasian adult from Nashville, Tennessee. Measured with immunoSEQ multiplex PCR; TCRdb has only the in-frame clones, and not every one. In the table there are about 2.1 million clones, about 93% of which are singletons. The sample belongs to a study of shared clonotypes between healthy human individuals. Study conclusions and caveats: Clonotypes shared by all four donors outscored non-shared clonotypes in generation probability. Donor scarcity curtailed the genetic and exposure-history diversity represented herein.

V was shortened by 4 bases and J by 1 base, with 7 bases between the two germline ends. There are 13 residues in the CDR3. CDR1 is LNHNV and CDR2 is YYDKDF in the germline V gene (reference sequence). This TCR came from a man aged 18 to 30 in good health. Some clones in this sample may be carry-over from other donors' samples. This chain uses TRBV15 with TRBJ1-1; D gene ambiguous. The sequenced material came from naive CD8+ T cells from PBMCs. The CDR3 spells CATSTLRNTEAFF. The CDR3 DNA follows: TGTGCCACCAGCACCCTGAGGAACACTGAAGCTTTCTTT.